This T cell receptor (beta chain) was found in a study of CD8 T cells in Susac syndrome. Turning to the study itself: Patients with Susac syndrome, at blood draw, were therapy-naive, on corticosteroids, or on intravenous immunoglobulin alone. Study-wide findings and caveats: The CD4+ T cell repertoires in Susac syndrome were not clonally expanded.

As regards this clonotype: No antigen is known for it.

The V gene lost 0 bases and the J gene lost 9 bases, with 12 bases spanning the gap. The CDR3 covers 13 residues. Germline V gives CDR1 SQVTM, CDR2 ANQGSEA. Negative isolation yielded CD8+ and CD4+ T cells; FACS enriched TEMRA cells. When the RNA was reverse transcribed, random hexamers were used with an input of roughly 0.5 to 1 ug. Multiplex PCR with immunoSEQ amplified the TCR beta CDR3 across 54 Vbeta and 13 Jbeta. TCRdb called the immunoSEQ multiplex PCR reads again in MiXCR, with one record for every CDR3 protein. In the table there are roughly 150,000 distinct CDR3 sequences, approximately 94% of which are singletons.

This clonotype originated in a human donor with Susac syndrome. Sequencing was performed on CD4+ T cells from PBMCs. This rearrangement joins TRBV29-1 to TRBJ2-1; the D gene is possibly TRBD1 (5 bases). The CDR3: CSVEDGRVLEQFF. DNA for the CDR3: TGCAGCGTTGAAGATGGCAGGGTCCTTGAGCAGTTCTTC.